Following are 25 T cell receptor beta chains from one sample sequenced in a study of blood T cells in healthy people across ages. Alongside a J-beta primer mix, a sample-barcoded 5' primer served in a second PCR lasting about 7 to 12 cycles. Each CDR3 protein is one row after TCRdb ran MiXCR on the 5' RACE reads. The sample holds fewer than 750,000 distinct CDR3 sequences, about 50% seen once. Sequencing was performed on blood. The source of these receptors is a woman of 80 years or more in good health.

This clonotype has only a few counts. This chain joins TRBV6-4 and TRBJ2-2; no firm D call. The germline V gene encodes CDR1 MRHNA and CDR2 SNTAGT. The CDR3 runs 13 residues. The ends were cut back, 2 bases at V and 3 bases at J, with 4 bases in the middle. This chain's CDR3 is CASSDRDTGELFF. In DNA, the CDR3 is TGTGCCAGCAGTGACAGGGACACCGGGGAGCTGTTTTTT.

This clonotype was observed a few times. The chain links TRBV24-1 to TRBJ2-2; D is perhaps TRBD1 (5 bases). Germline V lookup: CDR1 KGHDR, CDR2 SFDVKD. The germline V and J ends were trimmed by 6 bases and 1 base, with 14 bases remaining between them. The CDR3 totals 16 residues. CDR3 region: CATSIPTAKNTGELFF. The CDR3, as DNA: TGTGCCACCAGTATCCCGACAGCTAAGAACACCGGGGAGCTGTTTTTT.

The chain joins TRBV9 to TRBJ2-7, with 7 nucleotides matching TRBD2. Germline V lookup: CDR1 SGDLS, CDR2 YYNGEE. V lost 0 bases to trimming and J lost 6 bases; unmatched junction nucleotides: 9. This CDR3 has 15 amino acids. The CDR3 DNA reads as TGTGCCAGCAGCGTAGAGGGGAGGGTCCGAGGCGAGCAGTACTTC. Translation gives CASSVEGRVRGEQYF.

This clonotype showed up many times. The V gene is TRBV5-1, the J gene TRBJ2-3; 7 nucleotides agree with TRBD2. Trimming took 5 bases from V and 5 from J; bases not matched to a gene: 11. This CDR3 has 15 amino acids. Germline V CDR1 and CDR2: SGHRS, YFSETQ. CDR3 DNA sequence: TGCGCCAGCAGACTTTTTGGGGGGGATGTAGATACGCAGTATTTT. It is translated as CASRLFGGDVDTQYF. Full variable domain (remainder filled in from reference TRBV5-1 and TRBJ2-3): KAGVTQTPRYLIKTRGQQVTLSCSPISGHRSVSWYQQTPGQGLQFLFEYFSETQRNKGNFPGRFSGRQFSNSRSEMNVSTLELGDSALYLCASRLFGGDVDTQYFGPGTRLTVL.

This sequence joins TRBV7-2 and TRBJ1-2; D ambiguous. Germline-derived CDR1 and CDR2 are SGHTA and FQGNSA. V was clipped by 2 bases and J by 3 bases, with 10 bases between them. This CDR3 comprises 14 residues. The CDR3 spells CASSLSKEDYGYTF. The CDR3 DNA sequence: TGTGCCAGCAGCTTATCTAAGGAGGACTATGGCTACACCTTC.

The chain employs TRBV6-5 and TRBJ1-4; D uncertain. The germline gives CDR1 MNHEY, CDR2 SVGAGI. Trimming left V 0 bases short and J 5 bases short, with 10 bases between. The CDR3 is 15 amino acids. The CDR3: CASSYSGGVNEKLFF. In DNA, the CDR3 is TGTGCCAGCAGTTACTCGGGAGGAGTAAATGAAAAACTGTTTTTT.

The gene calls are TRBV10-2 and TRBJ1-2; 11 bases map to TRBD1. The V gene end was trimmed by 3 bases and the J gene end by 5 bases; junction bases not matched to a gene: 8. This CDR3 has 16 residues. Looked up from germline, CDR1 is WSHSY and CDR2 is SAAADI. The CDR3 protein is CASSDQWTGGLYGYTF. The CDR3 DNA sequence: TGCGCCAGCAGTGATCAGTGGACAGGGGGCCTTTATGGCTACACCTTC.

The gene calls are TRBV9 and TRBJ2-1; a weak D match, TRBD1 (6 bases). Deletions cut 4 bases from V and 13 bases from J, with 24 bases between. The CDR3 consists of 15 residues. Germline V gives CDR1 SGDLS, CDR2 YYNGEE. DNA of the CDR3: TGTGCCAGCAGCCCAAACTCAGGACAGACGGACATTCAGTTCTTC. Its translation: CASSPNSGQTDIQFF.

The sample holds many counts of this clonotype. The gene calls are TRBV5-1 and TRBJ1-2, with D unresolved. The CDR3 is 15 amino acids. V dropped 0 bases and J dropped 4 bases, with 13 bases sitting between them. CDR1 is SGHRS and CDR2 is YFSETQ in the germline V gene. The CDR3 sequence is CASSLDVAGAYGYTF. The CDR3 coding sequence is TGCGCCAGCAGCTTGGACGTGGCAGGCGCCTATGGCTACACCTTC.

Worth noting for this clonotype: The conserved phenylalanine or tryptophan is not found at the CDR3 terminus, so this likely reflects a read error. This chain connects TRBV29-1 to TRBJ2-2, with D hard to call. CDR1 and CDR2 (germline): SQVTM, ANQGSEA. Trimming stripped 6 bases from V and 4 bases from J, with 3 bases between. The CDR3 has 10 residues. The CDR3 protein is CSVSTGELFL. The CDR3 nucleotides read TGCAGCGTAAGCACCGGGGAGCTGTTTCTT.

This clonotype was seen many times. The V and J genes are TRBV6-6 and TRBJ2-5; tentatively, D is TRBD1 (5 bases). V was cut by 2 bases and J by 5 bases, with 15 bases left in between. Germline lookup yields CDR1 MNHNY and CDR2 SVGAGI (reference sequence). This CDR3 has 15 amino acids. The CDR3 nucleotides read TGTGCCAGCAGTTACGGGAATTACCCAGGGGAGACCCAGTACTTC. This encodes CASSYGNYPGETQYF.

The J gene is TRBJ1-5, the V gene TRBV12-3 or TRBV12-4; D might be TRBD1 (5 bases). V dropped 2 bases and J dropped 3 bases, with 8 bases sitting between them. CDR3 length: 14 residues. The CDR3 loop is CASSLTRDNQPQHF. Written as DNA, the CDR3 is TGTGCCAGCAGTTTAACCAGGGACAATCAGCCCCAGCATTTT.

This sequence joins TRBV7-2 and TRBJ1-2; 8 positions match TRBD1. V lost 5 bases to trimming and J lost 4 bases; unmatched junction nucleotides: 9. This CDR3 comprises 15 residues. Germline V CDR1 and CDR2: SGHTA, FQGNSA. CDR3 DNA sequence: TGTGCCAGCAGCCTTGGTCACAGGGGGTCCTATGGCTACACCTTC. Protein product: CASSLGHRGSYGYTF.

The CDR3 DNA sequence: TGCAGCGTTAACAGGGGCGGGGGGCTTGAGACCCAGTACTTC. This sequence encodes CSVNRGGGLETQYF. V usage is TRBV29-1 and J usage is TRBJ2-5; D perhaps matches TRBD2 (8 bases). This CDR3 is built from 14 residues. Germline CDR1 and CDR2: SQVTM and ANQGSEA. Trimming cost V 5 bases and J 5 bases, with 18 bases left between them.

As DNA, the CDR3 is TGTGCCACCAAGGACGGCCGGGGTGAGACCCAGTACTTC. Translated: CATKDGRGETQYF. This sequence joins TRBV15 and TRBJ2-5; D possibly corresponds to TRBD2 (5 bases). This CDR3 contains 13 residues. With 7 bases removed from V and 5 bases from J, the gap between germline ends came to 14 bases. From germline, CDR1 is LNHNV and CDR2 YYDKDF (reference sequence).

In this sample, this clonotype turned up many times. The chain combines TRBV20-1 with TRBJ2-3, with D perhaps given as TRBD1 or TRBD2 (5 bases each). Per germline, CDR1 DFQATT and CDR2 SNEGSKA (reference sequence). V shed 1 base and J shed 2 bases, with 13 bases lying between them. The CDR3 runs 15 residues. CDR3: CSARAGTTDTDTQYF. The CDR3 DNA is TGCAGTGCTAGAGCGGGGACCACCGACACAGATACGCAGTATTTT.

This clonotype was found a few times. The chain couples TRBV11-2 to TRBJ2-5, with TRBD1 matching 7 bases. The assigned J gene may be wrong: the sequence end matches TRBJ2-7 better. CDR3 size: 15 residues. The germline V gene encodes CDR1 SGHAT and CDR2 FQNNGV. The CDR3 loop reads CASSLADTSGGEQYF. DNA of the CDR3: TGTGCCAGCAGCTTGGCGGACACCTCAGGGGGCGAGCAGTACTTC.

Notes on this clonotype: The CDR3 does not close with the conserved phenylalanine or tryptophan, likely indicating a read error. The rearrangement uses TRBV6-6 and TRBJ2-3; weak D call: TRBD2 (6 bases). The CDR3 runs to 13 residues. The germline V and J ends were trimmed by 2 bases and 8 bases, with 11 bases remaining between them. CDR1 and CDR2 from the germline V gene are MNHNY and SVGAGI (reference sequence). The CDR3 reads CASSYGGRGTQYY. CDR3 nucleotides: TGTGCCAGCAGTTACGGAGGGAGAGGTACGCAGTATTAT.

V gene TRBV5-1 combines with J gene TRBJ2-1; 12 positions match TRBD2. V was pared by 2 bases and J by 1 base, with 10 bases of the junction left unmatched. The V gene's germline CDR1 is SGHRS and CDR2 YFSETQ. There are 19 residues in the CDR3. The CDR3 DNA follows: TGCGCCAGCAGCTTTGGGACTAGCGGGCCTCTTACTTCCTACAATGAGCAGTTCTTC. Amino acid sequence: CASSFGTSGPLTSYNEQFF. Full variable domain (rest looked up from reference TRBV5-1 and TRBJ2-1): KAGVTQTPRYLIKTRGQQVTLSCSPISGHRSVSWYQQTPGQGLQFLFEYFSETQRNKGNFPGRFSGRQFSNSRSEMNVSTLELGDSALYLCASSFGTSGPLTSYNEQFFGPGTRLTVL.

V is TRBV6-6 and J is TRBJ2-1; 8 nucleotides line up with TRBD2. V shed 2 bases and J 5 bases; nucleotides not matched to a gene: 8. The CDR3 runs to 16 residues. Germline CDR1 and CDR2: MNHNY and SVGAGI (reference sequence). CDR3: CASSYAAGGPNNEQFF. The CDR3 DNA sequence: TGTGCCAGCAGTTACGCGGCGGGGGGCCCCAACAATGAGCAGTTCTTC.

This clonotype was recorded only once. This chain joins TRBV12-3 or TRBV12-4 and TRBJ2-3; 7 bases match TRBD2. This CDR3 spans 15 amino acids. The trim removed 3 bases at V and 2 bases at J, leaving 5 bases unmatched. The CDR3 nucleotides read TGTGCCAGCAGTTTTGCTAGCGGCAACACAGATACGCAGTATTTT. This encodes CASSFASGNTDTQYF.

This sequence joins TRBV27 and TRBJ1-5; 7 nucleotides line up with TRBD1. Per germline, CDR1 MNHEY and CDR2 SMNVEV (reference sequence). J lost 0 bases, V lost 5 bases, and 10 bases had no gene match. The CDR3 sequence is 17 residues long. The CDR3 nucleotides are TGTGCCAGCAGTCAGGGGGGCAGCTTCTATAGCAATCAGCCCCAGCATTTT. Its translation is CASSQGGSFYSNQPQHF.

This rearrangement joins TRBV3-1 to TRBJ1-5; unclear D gene. Trimming removed 6 bases from V and 4 bases from J, with 10 bases in between. Germline lookup yields CDR1 LGHDT and CDR2 YNNKEL (reference sequence). This CDR3 is 13 amino acids long. The CDR3 DNA sequence: TGTGCCAGCAGTCCGAAAGAGAATCAGCCCCAGCATTTT. It codes for CASSPKENQPQHF.

This chain links TRBV6-5 with TRBJ2-7; tentatively, D is TRBD2 (6 bases). The J call is uncertain, as TRBJ2-5 better fits the DNA end. Per the germline V gene, CDR1 is MNHEY and CDR2 is SVGAGI. The CDR3 is 15 residues long. In nucleotides, the CDR3 is TGTGCCAGCAGTTACCAACCGGGAGCTACGGAGACCCAGTACTTC. Its protein product is CASSYQPGATETQYF.

Turning to this clonotype: Mismatch with germline at one junction end may stem from a read error. The J gene is TRBJ2-1, the V gene TRBV12-3 or TRBV12-4, with a weak D call TRBD2 (6 bases). The CDR3 extends over 15 amino acids. CDR3 in amino acids: CVSSLGGSSYNEQFF. For the CDR3, the DNA is TGTGTCAGCAGTTTGGGGGGAAGCTCCTACAATGAGCAGTTCTTC.